A selection of T cell receptor beta chains follows, all from one sample in a study of OX40 agonist ivuxolimab in advanced cancers. Profiled with immunoSEQ multiplex PCR; TCRdb holds only in-frame clones, not every one. The table lists around 100,000 clones, around 93% of them singletons. Material: CD4+ or CD8+ T cells sorted from blood, obtained in a trial of the OX40 agonist ivuxolimab. The receptor set was obtained from an adult with an advanced solid tumor such as melanoma, head and neck, liver or kidney cancer. Both conserved end residues are part of each CDR3. A D gene is named only where the DNA matches it firmly. Part of the rows lack a size; the others show once, few, many or a class for expanded clones.

TRBD1,TRBV20-1,once,TRBJ2-7,TGCAGTGCAGGGGGCACCTACGAGCAGTACTTC,CSAGGTYEQYF
TRBD2,TRBV27,NA,TRBJ2-1,TGTGCCAGCAGCTTGACTAGCGGGAATTACAATGAGCAGTTCTTC,CASSLTSGNYNEQFF
NA,TRBV5-1,NA,TRBJ2-1,TGCGCCAGCAGCTTAGGAGTTCTCTGGGACAATGAGCAGTTCTTC,CASSLGVLWDNEQFF
TRBD2,TRBV30,NA,TRBJ2-7,TGTGCCCGGGGGGTAGCGGGAAAGGTCTCCTACGAGCAGTACTTC,CARGVAGKVSYEQYF
TRBD2,TRBV9,NA,TRBJ2-3,TGTGCCAGCAGCGTATCAGCGGGAGTCAAAGATACGCAGTATTTT,CASSVSAGVKDTQYF
TRBD1,TRBV28,NA,TRBJ2-7,TGTGCCAGCAGTCCGTTGGGGACAGGGCTCGCCTACGAGCAGTACTTC,CASSPLGTGLAYEQYF
NA,TRBV21-1,NA,TRBJ2-7,TGTGCCAGCAGCACCCTCCTAGCGGGAGAGAGGTACGAGCAGTACTTC,CASSTLLAGERYEQYF
NA,TRBV7-2,NA,TRBJ2-3,TGTGCCAGCAGCCCCTCGGACCCCCAGTTAAGCACAGATACGCAGTATTTT,CASSPSDPQLSTDTQYF
NA,TRBV10-3,once,TRBJ2-1,TGTGCCACTCAATACGGGGTATCCTCCTACAATGAGCAGTTCTTC,CATQYGVSSYNEQFF
NA,TRBV25-1,few,TRBJ2-4,TGTGCCAGCAGTGCCGGCGTATTAGCCAAAAACATTCAGTACTTC,CASSAGVLAKNIQYF
NA,TRBV5-1,once,TRBJ2-3,TGCGCCAGCAGCTTGACGCAGTCCCCAGATACGCAGTATTTT,CASSLTQSPDTQYF
TRBD2,TRBV18,NA,TRBJ2-7,TGTGCCAGCTCACCAACGACTAGCGGGATCTACGAGCAGTACTTC,CASSPTTSGIYEQYF
NA,TRBV28,NA,TRBJ1-2,TGTGCCAGCAGTTTAAAACGCCATGGCTACACCTTC,CASSLKRHGYTF
TRBD2,TRBV28,once,TRBJ2-3,TGTGCCAGCCGACTAGCGGGAGGGATAGATACGCAGTATTTT,CASRLAGGIDTQYF